Included here is one T cell receptor beta chain sequence, with context. Its specificity is not known. Germline loops: CDR1 SGHAT, CDR2 FQNNGV. Trimming removed 5 bases from V and 1 base from J, with 14 bases in between. The CDR3 spans 15 residues. The data were obtained in a study of cytomegalovirus exposure and HLA in healthy donors. Overall study results and limits: The authors enumerated 150 to 200 TCR beta chains as linked to cytomegalovirus. Three CMV-associated chains were confirmed in vitro to be specific for CMV antigens. A classifier reportedly called cytomegalovirus status with high sensitivity and specificity. For most TCR sequences rarity was the rule, although some public TCRs occurred in many donors.

Method: immunoSEQ multiplex PCR; TCRdb's copy keeps in-frame clones and lacks some. This sample yields some 71,000 clones, of which about 95% are seen a single time; more than 0.9% belongs to the top ten. The source material was PBMCs. This chain joins TRBV11-2 and TRBJ1-1, with no clear D. This TCR was sampled from a woman between 18 and 29 years old in good health and CMV-seronegative. CDR3 bases: TGTGCCAGCAGCCGCCCCCAGGCATCGAACACTGAAGCTTTCTTT. As protein: CASSRPQASNTEAFF.